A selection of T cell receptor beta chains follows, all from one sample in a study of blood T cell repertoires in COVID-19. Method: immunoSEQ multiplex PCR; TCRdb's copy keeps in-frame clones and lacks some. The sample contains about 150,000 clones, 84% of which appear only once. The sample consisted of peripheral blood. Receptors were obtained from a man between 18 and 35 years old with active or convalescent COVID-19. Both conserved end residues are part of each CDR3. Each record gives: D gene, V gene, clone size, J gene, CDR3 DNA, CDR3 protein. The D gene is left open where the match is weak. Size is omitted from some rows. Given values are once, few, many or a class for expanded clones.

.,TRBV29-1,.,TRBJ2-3,TGCAGCGGGGGCGTGAGGGTCACAGATACGCAGTATTTT,CSGGVRVTDTQYF
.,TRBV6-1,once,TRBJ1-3,TGTGCCAGCAGTGAAGATTTACAGGCGAGCTCTGGAAACACCATATATTTT,CASSEDLQASSGNTIYF
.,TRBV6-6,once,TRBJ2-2,TGTGCCAGCAGTTACTCCAGGCAGATCGGGGAGCTGTTTTTT,CASSYSRQIGELFF
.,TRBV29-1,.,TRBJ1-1,TGCAGCGTTGATCTCCCCGGGTCCGAAGCTTTCTTT,CSVDLPGSEAFF
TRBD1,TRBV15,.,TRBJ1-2,TGTGCCACCACCTTAGACAGGGGCCGCAACTATGGCTACACCTTC,CATTLDRGRNYGYTF
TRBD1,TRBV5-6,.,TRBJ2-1,TGTGCCAGCAGCTTCAGGACAGGGCGATACAATGAGCAGTTCTTC,CASSFRTGRYNEQFF
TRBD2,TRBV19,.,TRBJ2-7,TGTGCCAGTGGGCTAGCGGGCTCCTACGAGCAGTACTTC,CASGLAGSYEQYF
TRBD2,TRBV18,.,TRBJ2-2,TGTGCCAGCTCACCACCGGGACTAGCGGGAGGGGCGAACACCGGGGAGCTGTTTTTT,CASSPPGLAGGANTGELFF
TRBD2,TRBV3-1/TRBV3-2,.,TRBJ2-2,TGTGCCAGCAGCTTTCGAGCGGGGGGACACGGGGAGCTGTTTTTT,CASSFRAGGHGELFF
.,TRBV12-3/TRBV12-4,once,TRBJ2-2,TGTGCCAGCAGTCCCATTGTGTCCGGGGAGCTGTTTTTT,CASSPIVSGELFF
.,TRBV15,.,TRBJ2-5,TGTGCCACCAGCAGAGATATATCAGAAGAGACCCAGTACTTC,CATSRDISEETQYF
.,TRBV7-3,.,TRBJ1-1,TGTGCCAGCAGCCTTCAGGGTCTCAACACTGAAGCTTTCTTT,CASSLQGLNTEAFF
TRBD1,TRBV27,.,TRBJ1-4,TGTGCCAGCAGTTTGCTCAGGGGGGCAAGGGGTGAAAAACTGTTTTTT,CASSLLRGARGEKLFF
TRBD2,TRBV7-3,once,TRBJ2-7,TGTGCCAGCAGCTTAACGGGGGGGACTAGCGGCCACGAGCAGTACTTC,CASSLTGGTSGHEQYF
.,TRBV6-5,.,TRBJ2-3,TGTGCCAGCATCGCGGGTGTGGGCACAGATACGCAGTATTTT,CASIAGVGTDTQYF
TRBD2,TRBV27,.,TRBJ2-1,TGTGCCAGCAGTACCTCAAGCGGGAGAGGCTCAAATGAGCAGTTCTTC,CASSTSSGRGSNEQFF
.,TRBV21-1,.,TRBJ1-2,TGTGCCAGCCTGACAGGTTGGTATGGCTACACCTTC,CASLTGWYGYTF
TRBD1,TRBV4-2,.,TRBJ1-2,TGTGCCAGCAGCCAAGATAGGAACAGGGGGCTCGGTGGCTACACCTTC,CASSQDRNRGLGGYTF
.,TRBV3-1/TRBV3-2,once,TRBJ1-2,TGTGCCAGCAGCCGGAGCCTGGGGCTTTTCTACACCTTC,CASSRSLGLFYTF
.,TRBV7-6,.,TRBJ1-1,TGTGCCAGCAGCTTAGCCAGCGGGATGAACACTGAAGCTTTCTTT,CASSLASGMNTEAFF
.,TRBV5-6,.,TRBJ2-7,TGTGCCAGCAGCACATGGTACATCCCCTACGAGCAGTACTTC,CASSTWYIPYEQYF
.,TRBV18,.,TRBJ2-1,TGTGCCAGCTCACCGGGCGTGGCCGCATACAATGAGCAGTTCTTC,CASSPGVAAYNEQFF
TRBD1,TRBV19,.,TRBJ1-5,TGTGCCAGTAGTATAGGAGGGGGCGCGAGCAATCAGCCCCAGCATTTT,CASSIGGGASNQPQHF
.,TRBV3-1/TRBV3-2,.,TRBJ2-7,TGTGCCAGCAGCCAAGATCCGGGAAGCACCTCCTACGAGCAGTACTTC,CASSQDPGSTSYEQYF
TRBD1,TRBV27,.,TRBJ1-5,TGTGCCAGCAGTTTAAGAGGGGGCGGCAATCAGCCCCAGCATTTT,CASSLRGGGNQPQHF
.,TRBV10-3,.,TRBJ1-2,TGTGCCATCAGTGAGTCCGGGGGATCCTATGGCTACACCTTC,CAISESGGSYGYTF
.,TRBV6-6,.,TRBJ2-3,TGTGCCAGCAGTTACTCGACGCGCAGGGATACGCAGTATTTT,CASSYSTRRDTQYF
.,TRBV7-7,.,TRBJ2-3,TGTGCCAGCAGCCCTAATTATGGACAAATGGATACGCAGTATTTT,CASSPNYGQMDTQYF
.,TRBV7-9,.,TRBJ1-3,TGTGCCAGCAGCCCGGTCGGACAGACTAGAAACACCATATATTTT,CASSPVGQTRNTIYF
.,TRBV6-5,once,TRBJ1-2,TGTGCCAGCAACAGGGATCCTTCTAACTATGGCTACACCTTC,CASNRDPSNYGYTF
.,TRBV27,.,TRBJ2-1,TGTGCCAGCAGTTTGGGGCGCACCGAGCAGTTCTTC,CASSLGRTEQFF
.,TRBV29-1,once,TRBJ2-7,TGCAGCGTTGCTTTAGACAGGAGTGCGGGCGAGCAGTACTTC,CSVALDRSAGEQYF
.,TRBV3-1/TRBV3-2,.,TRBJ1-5,TGTGCCAGCAGCCACGCAGGGAAAATCAATCAGCCCCAGCATTTT,CASSHAGKINQPQHF
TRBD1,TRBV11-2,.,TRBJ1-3,TGTGCCAGCAGCTTGGACAGGGTCACTGGAAACACCATATATTTT,CASSLDRVTGNTIYF
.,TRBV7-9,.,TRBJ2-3,TGTGCCAGCAGCTTAGCAGAGGGAGCACAGGGTTTAAGGACAGATACGCAGTATTTT,CASSLAEGAQGLRTDTQYF
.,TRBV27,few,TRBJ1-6,TGTGCCAGCAGTTTAAACGGTGCACCCCTCCACTTT,CASSLNGAPLHF
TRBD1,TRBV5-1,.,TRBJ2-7,TGCGCCAGCAGCCCCTACCCCGGGACAGCCCCCGGTGAGCAGTACTTC,CASSPYPGTAPGEQYF
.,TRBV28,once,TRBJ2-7,TGTGCCAGCAGTTCACGAGTCTACGAGCAGTACTTC,CASSSRVYEQYF
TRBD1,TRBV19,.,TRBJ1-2,TGTGCCAGTAGATCGACAGGGGTTAACTATGGCTACACCTTC,CASRSTGVNYGYTF
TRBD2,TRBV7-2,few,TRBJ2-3,TGTGCCAGCAGCTTTGCGAGCGGGAGATACACAGATACGCAGTATTTT,CASSFASGRYTDTQYF
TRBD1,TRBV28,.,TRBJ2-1,TGTGCCAGCAGTTCCTCCGGGACAGGGGACAATGAGCAGTTCTTC,CASSSSGTGDNEQFF
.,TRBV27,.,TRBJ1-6,TGTGCCAGCAGATCGGGTTCCTATAATTCACCCCTCCACTTT,CASRSGSYNSPLHF
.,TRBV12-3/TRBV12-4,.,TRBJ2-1,TGTGCCAGCACAGGGGAGAGCAATGAGCAGTTCTTC,CASTGESNEQFF
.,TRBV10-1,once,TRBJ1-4,TGCGCCAGCAGTGCACATCAGCTGGCAGGAAAACTGTTTTTT,CASSAHQLAGKLFF
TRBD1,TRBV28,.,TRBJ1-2,TGTGCCAGCAGTCCCGCCCAGGGGGCGATGGGCTACACCTTC,CASSPAQGAMGYTF
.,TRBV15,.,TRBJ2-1,TGTGCCACCAGCAGAGCCGGGGATGAGCAGTTCTTC,CATSRAGDEQFF
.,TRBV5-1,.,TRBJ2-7,TGCGCCAGCAGCTTGGGGGGTGCGGGACCGTCCTACGAGCAGTACTTC,CASSLGGAGPSYEQYF
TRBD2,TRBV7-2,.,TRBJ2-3,TGTGCCAGCAGCTTAGCGGCCGCGGGGGGGGTCAGGTATACGCAGTATTTT,CASSLAAAGGVRYTQYF
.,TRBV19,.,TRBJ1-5,TGTGCCAGTAGTATAGGCGGCAGGGTGGAGTGGCAGCCCCAGCATTTT,CASSIGGRVEWQPQHF
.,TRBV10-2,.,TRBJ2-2,TGCGCCAGCAGTGAGTCGACGGGGCGGGGGCCTAGCACCGGGGAGCTGTTTTTT,CASSESTGRGPSTGELFF
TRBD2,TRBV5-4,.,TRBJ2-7,TGTGCCAGCAGCTTGGGTAGCGGGAGAGTCTCACTATCCTACGAGCAGTACTTC,CASSLGSGRVSLSYEQYF
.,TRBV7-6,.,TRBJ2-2,TGTGCCAGCAGCTTAGTTTTCAGTCCGAACACCGGGGAGCTGTTTTTT,CASSLVFSPNTGELFF